The rows below give T cell receptor beta chains drawn from one sample of a study of cytomegalovirus exposure and HLA in healthy donors. The repertoire was sequenced with immunoSEQ multiplex PCR; TCRdb's copy has only in-frame clones and lacks some. In the table there are 95,000 to 150,000 clones, about 80% of which are singletons. Sequenced: PBMCs. The receptors were sampled from a young man in good health and CMV-seropositive. The CDR3 runs from the conserved cysteine through the conserved F or W. Each record gives: J gene, D gene, V gene, clone size, CDR3 DNA, CDR3 protein. The D gene is left open where the match is weak. Size values are once, few and many counts, or a class for expanded clones, and some rows have none.

TRBJ1-1	NA	TRBV29-1	NA	TGCAGCGTTGAAGTCGGAGGTACGAAGGAAGCTTTCTTT	CSVEVGGTKEAFF
TRBJ1-4	NA	TRBV4-2	NA	TGTGCCAGCAGCCAGGAGGTCCCACCGGATGAAAAACTGTTTTTT	CASSQEVPPDEKLFF
TRBJ2-1	NA	TRBV27	NA	TGTGCCAGCAGTTTATCCCCTTATAGCGGATTTTACTACAATGAGCAGTTCTTC	CASSLSPYSGFYYNEQFF
TRBJ2-3	TRBD2	TRBV7-2	NA	TGTGCCAGCAGCACCGGGACTAGCGGGAGGACAGATACGCAGTATTTT	CASSTGTSGRTDTQYF
TRBJ2-7	TRBD1	TRBV19	once	TGTGCCAGTACCCTGACAGGGGGGTTCAACGAGCAGTACTTC	CASTLTGGFNEQYF
TRBJ1-5	TRBD1	TRBV11-2	NA	TGTGCCAGCAGCTTAGGTGGGCAGGGGGCGGCAGTTCAGCCCCAGCATTTT	CASSLGGQGAAVQPQHF
TRBJ2-1	TRBD2	TRBV11-2	NA	TGTGCCAGCAGCTTGGGGACTAGGGAGTTCTTC	CASSLGTREFF
TRBJ1-1	NA	TRBV6-6	NA	TGTGCCAGCAGAAACCAAGCGAACACTGAAGCTTTCTTT	CASRNQANTEAFF
TRBJ2-5	TRBD2	TRBV4-1	NA	TGCGCCAGCAGCCAACGGGGGGGTGTCGGGGAGACCCAGTACTTC	CASSQRGGVGETQYF
TRBJ2-1	TRBD2	TRBV9	NA	TGTGCCAGCAGCGTAGAGAGGGGACTAGCTTATTACAATGAGCAGTTCTTC	CASSVERGLAYYNEQFF
TRBJ1-2	TRBD1	TRBV6-5	NA	TGTGCCAGCAGTGGACAGGGATATGGCTACACCTTC	CASSGQGYGYTF
TRBJ1-1	NA	TRBV4-3	NA	TGCGCCAGCAGCCAAGATCAGGGTTGGGGCACTGAAGCTTTCTTT	CASSQDQGWGTEAFF
TRBJ1-2	NA	TRBV28	NA	TGTGCCAGCAGTTTTCGTGCCGGTAACTATGGCTACACCTTC	CASSFRAGNYGYTF
TRBJ2-2	TRBD2	TRBV7-3	NA	TGTGCCAGCAGCCCAGGGACTAGCGGGACCGGGGAGCTGTTTTTT	CASSPGTSGTGELFF
TRBJ1-4	NA	TRBV4-2	NA	TGTGCCAGCAGCCAAAGCTCACAGGGCCTGAATAATGAAAAACTGTTTTTT	CASSQSSQGLNNEKLFF
TRBJ2-1	NA	TRBV29-1	NA	TGCAGCGTACAGGGAGGGAGATACAATGAGCAGTTCTTC	CSVQGGRYNEQFF
TRBJ2-3	TRBD1	TRBV11-3	NA	TGTGCCAGCAGCGCGGGACAGGGGGCGACAGATACGCAGTATTTT	CASSAGQGATDTQYF
TRBJ1-1	NA	TRBV7-2	NA	TGTGCCAGCAGCTTAGGCCGCTACAGGGTTAATCGGAACACTGAAGCTTTCTTT	CASSLGRYRVNRNTEAFF